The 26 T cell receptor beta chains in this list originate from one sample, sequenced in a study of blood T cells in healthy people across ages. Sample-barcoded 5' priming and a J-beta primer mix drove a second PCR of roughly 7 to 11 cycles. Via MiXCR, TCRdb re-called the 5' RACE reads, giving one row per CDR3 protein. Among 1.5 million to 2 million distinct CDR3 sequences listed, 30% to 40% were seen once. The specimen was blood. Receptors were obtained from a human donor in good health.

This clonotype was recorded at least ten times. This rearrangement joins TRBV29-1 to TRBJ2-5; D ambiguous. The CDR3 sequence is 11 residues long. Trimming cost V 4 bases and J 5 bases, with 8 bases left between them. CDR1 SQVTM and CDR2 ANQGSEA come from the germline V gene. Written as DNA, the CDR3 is TGCAGCGTTGTGGTAATCGAGACCCAGTACTTC. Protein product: CSVVVIETQYF.

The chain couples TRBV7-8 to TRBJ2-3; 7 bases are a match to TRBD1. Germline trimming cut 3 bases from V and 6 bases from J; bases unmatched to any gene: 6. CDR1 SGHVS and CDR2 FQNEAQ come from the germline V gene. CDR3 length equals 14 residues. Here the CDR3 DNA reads TGTGCCAGCAGCTTCGGGACAGTTGGTGATACGCAGTATTTT. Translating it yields CASSFGTVGDTQYF.

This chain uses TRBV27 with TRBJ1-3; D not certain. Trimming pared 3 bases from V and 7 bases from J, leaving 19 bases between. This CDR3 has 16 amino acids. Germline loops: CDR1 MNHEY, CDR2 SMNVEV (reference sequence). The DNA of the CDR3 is TGTGCCAGCAGTTTTGGGCCCCCCCAGGAGTGGAACACCATATATTTT. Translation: CASSFGPPQEWNTIYF.

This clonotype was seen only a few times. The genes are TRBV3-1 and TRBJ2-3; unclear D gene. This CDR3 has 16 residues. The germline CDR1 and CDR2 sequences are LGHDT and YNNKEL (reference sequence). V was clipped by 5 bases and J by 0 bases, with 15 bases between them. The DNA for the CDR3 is TGTGCCAGCAGCAGATTTATCAGCGTAAGCACAGATACGCAGTATTTT. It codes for CASSRFISVSTDTQYF.

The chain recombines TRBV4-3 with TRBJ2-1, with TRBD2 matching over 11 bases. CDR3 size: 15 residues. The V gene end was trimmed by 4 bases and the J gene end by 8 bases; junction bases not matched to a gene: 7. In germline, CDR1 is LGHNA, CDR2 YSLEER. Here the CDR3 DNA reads TGCGCCAGCAGCCTTGTTAGCGGGGGGGCCCATGAGCAGTTCTTC. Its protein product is CASSLVSGGAHEQFF.

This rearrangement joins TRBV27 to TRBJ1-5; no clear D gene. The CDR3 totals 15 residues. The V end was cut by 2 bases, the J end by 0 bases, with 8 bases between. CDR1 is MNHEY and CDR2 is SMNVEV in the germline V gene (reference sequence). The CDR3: CASSLVLSSNQPQHF. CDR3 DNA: TGTGCCAGCAGTTTAGTCCTCTCTAGCAATCAGCCCCAGCATTTT.

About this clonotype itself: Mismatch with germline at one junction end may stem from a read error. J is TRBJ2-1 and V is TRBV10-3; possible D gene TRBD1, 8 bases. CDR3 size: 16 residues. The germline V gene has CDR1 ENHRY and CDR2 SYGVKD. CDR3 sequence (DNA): TGTGCCAGGGATACAGGGGGGGAAAGCTCCTACAATAAGCAGTTCTTC. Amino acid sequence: CARDTGGESSYNKQFF.

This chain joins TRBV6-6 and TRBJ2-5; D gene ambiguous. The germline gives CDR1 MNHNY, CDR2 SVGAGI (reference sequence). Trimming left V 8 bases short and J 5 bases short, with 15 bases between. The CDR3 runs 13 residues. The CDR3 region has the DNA TGTGCCAGCTCGAATTCTTTAAAGGAGACCCAGTACTTC. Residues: CASSNSLKETQYF.

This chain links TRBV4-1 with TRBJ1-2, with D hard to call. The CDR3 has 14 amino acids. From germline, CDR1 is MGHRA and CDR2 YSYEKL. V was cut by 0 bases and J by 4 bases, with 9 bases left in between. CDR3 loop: CASSQDIRTYGYTF. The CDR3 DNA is TGCGCCAGCAGCCAAGATATTAGGACCTATGGCTACACCTTC.

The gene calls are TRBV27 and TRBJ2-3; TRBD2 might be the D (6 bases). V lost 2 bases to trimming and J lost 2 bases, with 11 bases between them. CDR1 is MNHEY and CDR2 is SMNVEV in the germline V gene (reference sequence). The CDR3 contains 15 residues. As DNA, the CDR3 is TGTGCCAGCAGTTTACCGGGGGTAACCACAGATACGCAGTATTTT. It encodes CASSLPGVTTDTQYF.

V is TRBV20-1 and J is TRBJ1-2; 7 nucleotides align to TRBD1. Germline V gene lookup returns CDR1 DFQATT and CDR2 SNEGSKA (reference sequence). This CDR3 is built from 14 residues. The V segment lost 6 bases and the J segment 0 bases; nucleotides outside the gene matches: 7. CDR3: CSAVAGGSNYGYTF. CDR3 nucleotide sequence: TGCAGTGCCGTTGCAGGGGGATCTAACTATGGCTACACCTTC.

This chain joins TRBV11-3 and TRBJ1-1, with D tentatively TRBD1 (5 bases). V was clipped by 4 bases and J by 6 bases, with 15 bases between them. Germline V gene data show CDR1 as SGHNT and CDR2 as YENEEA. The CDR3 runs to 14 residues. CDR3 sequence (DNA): TGTGCCAGCAGCTGGAGCCATCAGGGCTCTGAAGCTTTCTTT. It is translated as CASSWSHQGSEAFF.

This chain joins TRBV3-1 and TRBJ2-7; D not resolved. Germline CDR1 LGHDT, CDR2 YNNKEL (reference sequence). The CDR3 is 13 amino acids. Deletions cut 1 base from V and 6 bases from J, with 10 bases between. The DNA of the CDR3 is TGTGCCAGCAGCCAAGGTTTAAAAGGCGAGCAGTACTTC. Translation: CASSQGLKGEQYF.

The CDR3 nucleotides read TGTGCCAGCAGCCCGACGCCAAGTGAGCAGTTCTTC. It yields the protein CASSPTPSEQFF. The chain employs TRBV4-2 and TRBJ2-1; D gene ambiguous. Trimming shortened V by 4 bases and J by 9 bases, and 10 bases separated the two germline ends. The germline gives CDR1 LGHNA, CDR2 YNFKEQ. CDR3 length: 12 residues.

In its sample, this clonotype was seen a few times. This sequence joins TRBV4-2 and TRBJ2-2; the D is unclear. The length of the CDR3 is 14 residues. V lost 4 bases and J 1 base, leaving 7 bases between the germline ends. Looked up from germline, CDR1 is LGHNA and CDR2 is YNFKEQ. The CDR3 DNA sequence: TGTGCCAGCAGCCCCCATAAGAACACCGGGGAGCTGTTTTTT. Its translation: CASSPHKNTGELFF.

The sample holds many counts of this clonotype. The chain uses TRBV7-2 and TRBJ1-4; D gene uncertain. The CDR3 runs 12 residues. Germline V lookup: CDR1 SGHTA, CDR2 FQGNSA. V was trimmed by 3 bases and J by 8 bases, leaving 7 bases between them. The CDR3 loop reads CASSFLGEKLFF. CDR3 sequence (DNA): TGTGCCAGCAGCTTTCTGGGCGAAAAACTGTTTTTT.

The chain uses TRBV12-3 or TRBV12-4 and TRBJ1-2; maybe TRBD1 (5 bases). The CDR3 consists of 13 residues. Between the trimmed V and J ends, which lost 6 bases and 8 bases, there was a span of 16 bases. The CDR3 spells CASSLSGGLGYTF. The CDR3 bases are TGTGCCAGCAGCCTTTCCGGGGGGTTAGGCTACACCTTC.

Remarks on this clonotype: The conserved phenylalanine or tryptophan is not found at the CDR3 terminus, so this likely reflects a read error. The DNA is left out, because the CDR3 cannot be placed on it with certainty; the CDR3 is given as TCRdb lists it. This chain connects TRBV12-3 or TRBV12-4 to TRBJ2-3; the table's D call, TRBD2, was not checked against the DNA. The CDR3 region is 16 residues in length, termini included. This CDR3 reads CASSPWTSGGTDTQYS.

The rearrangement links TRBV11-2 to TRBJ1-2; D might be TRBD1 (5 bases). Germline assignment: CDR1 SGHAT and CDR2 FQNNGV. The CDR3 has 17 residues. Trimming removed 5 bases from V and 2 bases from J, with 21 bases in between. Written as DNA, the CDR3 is TGTGCCAGCAGCGTTTCTTACCGACAGCAATCCAACTATGGCTACACCTTC. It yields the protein CASSVSYRQQSNYGYTF.

The CDR3 coding sequence is TGTGCCAGCCATATAATGGACCTACACTACGAGCAGTACTTC. Its translation is CASHIMDLHYEQYF. V and J are TRBV12-3 or TRBV12-4 and TRBJ2-7; D is uncertain. Trimming removed 8 bases at V and 3 bases at J, with 17 bases between. The CDR3 length is 14 residues.

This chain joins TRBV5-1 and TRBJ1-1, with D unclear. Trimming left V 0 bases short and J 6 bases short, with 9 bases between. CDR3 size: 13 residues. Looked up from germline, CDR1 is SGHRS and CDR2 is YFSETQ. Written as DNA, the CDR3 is TGCGCCAGCAGCTTGGTTCCGGCCTCTGAAGCTTTCTTT. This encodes CASSLVPASEAFF.

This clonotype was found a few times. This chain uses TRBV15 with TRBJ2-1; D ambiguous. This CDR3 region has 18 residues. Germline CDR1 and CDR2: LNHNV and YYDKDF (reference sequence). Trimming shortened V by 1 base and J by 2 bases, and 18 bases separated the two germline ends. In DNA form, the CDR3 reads TGTGCCACCAGCAGAGGAGGACCCACGTCAAAACCCTACAATGAGCAGTTCTTC. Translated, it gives CATSRGGPTSKPYNEQFF. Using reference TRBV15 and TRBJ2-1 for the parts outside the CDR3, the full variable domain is DAMVIQNPRYQVTQFGKPVTLSCSQTLNHNVMYWYQQKSSQAPKLLFHYYDKDFNNEADTPDNFQSRRPNTSFCFLDIRSPGLGDTAMYLCATSRGGPTSKPYNEQFFGPGTRLTVL.

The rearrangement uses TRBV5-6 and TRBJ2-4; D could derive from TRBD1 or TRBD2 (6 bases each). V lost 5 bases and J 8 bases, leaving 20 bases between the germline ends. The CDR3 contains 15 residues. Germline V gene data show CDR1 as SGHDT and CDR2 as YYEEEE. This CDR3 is CASSRAIRGADIQYF. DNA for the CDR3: TGTGCCAGCAGTAGGGCTATTAGGGGGGCCGACATTCAGTACTTC.

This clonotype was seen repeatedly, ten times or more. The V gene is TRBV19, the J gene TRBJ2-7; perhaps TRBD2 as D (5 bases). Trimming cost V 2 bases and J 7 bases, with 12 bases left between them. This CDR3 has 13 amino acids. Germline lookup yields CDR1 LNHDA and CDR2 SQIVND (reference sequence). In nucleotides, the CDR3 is TGTGCCAGTAGTATATTGGGAGAGCGGGAGCAGTACTTC. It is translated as CASSILGEREQYF.

CDR3 in amino acids: CASSQAFQARFYGYTF. The DNA for the CDR3 is TGCGCCAGCAGCCAAGCGTTTCAGGCTAGGTTTTATGGCTACACCTTC. The gene calls are TRBV4-1 and TRBJ1-2; D gene unclear. The CDR3 is made up of 16 amino acids. The V end lost 1 base, the J end lost 5 bases, and 17 bases lay between the germline ends. Germline V gene data show CDR1 as MGHRA and CDR2 as YSYEKL.

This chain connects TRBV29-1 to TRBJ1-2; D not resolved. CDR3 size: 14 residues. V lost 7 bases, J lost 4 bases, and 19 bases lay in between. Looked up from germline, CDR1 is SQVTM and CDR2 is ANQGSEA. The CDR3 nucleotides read TGCAGCGGGTTCATTAACGGGGAGACCTATGGCTACACCTTC. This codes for CSGFINGETYGYTF. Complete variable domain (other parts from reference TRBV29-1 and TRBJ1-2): SAVISQKPSRDICQRGTSLTIQCQVDSQVTMMFWYRQQPGQSLTLIATANQGSEATYESGFVIDKFPISRPNLTFSTLTVSNMSPEDSSIYLCSGFINGETYGYTFGSGTRLTVV.